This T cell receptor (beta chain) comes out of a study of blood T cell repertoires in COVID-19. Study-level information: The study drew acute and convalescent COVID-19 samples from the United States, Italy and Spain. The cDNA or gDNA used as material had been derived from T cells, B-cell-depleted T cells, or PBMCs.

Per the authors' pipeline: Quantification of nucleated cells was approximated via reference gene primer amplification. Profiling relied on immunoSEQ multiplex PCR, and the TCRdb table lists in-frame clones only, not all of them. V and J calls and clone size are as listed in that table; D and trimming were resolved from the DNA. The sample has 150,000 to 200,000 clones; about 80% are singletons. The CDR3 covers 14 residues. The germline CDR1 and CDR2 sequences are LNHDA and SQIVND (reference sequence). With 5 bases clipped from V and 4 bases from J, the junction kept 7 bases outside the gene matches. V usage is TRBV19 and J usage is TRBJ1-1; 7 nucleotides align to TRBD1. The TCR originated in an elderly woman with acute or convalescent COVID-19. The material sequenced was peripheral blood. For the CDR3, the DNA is TGTGCCAGTAGTCAAACAGGGGTGGGCACTGAAGCTTTCTTT. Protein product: CASSQTGVGTEAFF.